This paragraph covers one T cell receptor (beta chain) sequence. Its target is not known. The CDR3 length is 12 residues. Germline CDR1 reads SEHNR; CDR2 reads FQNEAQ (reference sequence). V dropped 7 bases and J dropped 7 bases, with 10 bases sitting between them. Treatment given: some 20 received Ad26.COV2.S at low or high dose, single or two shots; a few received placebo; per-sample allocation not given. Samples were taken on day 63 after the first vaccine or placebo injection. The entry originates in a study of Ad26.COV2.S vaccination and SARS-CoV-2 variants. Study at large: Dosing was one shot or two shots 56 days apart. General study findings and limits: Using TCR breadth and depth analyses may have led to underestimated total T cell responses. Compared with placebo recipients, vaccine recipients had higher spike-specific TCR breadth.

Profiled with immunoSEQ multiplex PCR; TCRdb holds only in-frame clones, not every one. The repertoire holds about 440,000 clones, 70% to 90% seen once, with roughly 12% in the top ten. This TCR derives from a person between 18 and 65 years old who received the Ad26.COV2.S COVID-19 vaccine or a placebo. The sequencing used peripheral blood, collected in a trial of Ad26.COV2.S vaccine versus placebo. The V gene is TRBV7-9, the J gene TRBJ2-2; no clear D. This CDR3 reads CASTLMGGELFF. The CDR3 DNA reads TGTGCCAGCACCCTAATGGGCGGGGAGCTGTTTTTT.